This entry lists 3 T cell receptor beta chains sequenced from one sample in a study of cytotoxic CD8 clonotypes in ibrutinib-treated CLL. Only in-frame clones appear in the TCRdb table, and some are missing; sequencing was by immunoSEQ multiplex PCR. This table has about 310,000 clones, roughly 80% appearing once. Sequencing used PBMCs, obtained before ibrutinib treatment. These TCRs come from a human donor with chronic lymphocytic leukemia.

The chain has TRBV15 and TRBJ1-5; TRBD1 might be the D (5 bases). Germline CDR1 reads LNHNV; CDR2 reads YYDKDF (reference sequence). CDR3 length: 15 amino acids. V dropped 1 base and J dropped 2 bases, with 9 bases sitting between them. The CDR3 DNA is TGTGCCACCAGCAGAGGACCGACAGGCAATCAGCCCCAGCATTTT. Residues: CATSRGPTGNQPQHF.

The chain has TRBV7-9 and TRBJ2-1; 11 bases are shared with TRBD2. The CDR3 is 14 amino acids. Trimming cost V 11 bases and J 1 base; bases outside gene matches: 4. Germline V lookup: CDR1 SEHNR, CDR2 FQNEAQ (reference sequence). The CDR3 region has the DNA TGTGCCCTTAGCGGGAGGGCGTCCTACAATGAGCAGTTCTTC. Encoded protein: CALSGRASYNEQFF.

The chain couples TRBV11-2 to TRBJ2-7; D unclear. The CDR3 has 15 residues. CDR1 is SGHAT and CDR2 is FQNNGV in the germline V gene. The V end was cut by 0 bases, the J end by 3 bases, with 12 bases between. Written as DNA, the CDR3 is TGTGCCAGCAGCTTAGACGGGCAGGCCTTCTACGAGCAGTACTTC. Its translation: CASSLDGQAFYEQYF.